The 27 T cell receptor beta chains below were found in one sample sequenced in a study of blood T cell repertoires in COVID-19. Clones were sequenced by immunoSEQ multiplex PCR, and TCRdb holds only the in-frame ones, with some missing. This sample carries about 220,000 clones, around 82% of them seen once, and the ten largest clones take 3.6%. The sequenced sample was peripheral blood. The receptor source for this set is a woman over 75 with acute or convalescent COVID-19.

The chain combines TRBV6-6 with TRBJ1-5; 7 positions match TRBD1. The CDR3 extends over 16 amino acids. Germline V gene data show CDR1 as MNHNY and CDR2 as SVGAGI (reference sequence). V lost 5 bases, J lost 4 bases, and 11 bases stayed unmatched. CDR3 sequence (DNA): TGTGCCAGCAGTCGATACGGACAGGAAAAAAATCAGCCCCAGCATTTT. Protein: CASSRYGQEKNQPQHF.

This clone has a single count. The chain links TRBV30 to TRBJ1-1, with 7 bases matching TRBD1. Germline loops: CDR1 GTSNPN, CDR2 SVGIG (reference sequence). J lost 5 bases, V lost 5 bases, and 5 bases had no gene match. This CDR3 has 12 amino acids. DNA for the CDR3: TGTGCCTGGTGGTCAGGGGGGACTGAAGCTTTCTTT. It codes for CAWWSGGTEAFF.

The chain carries TRBV18 and TRBJ2-7; D is uncertain. The germline CDR1 and CDR2 sequences are KGHSH and LQKENI. Trimming took off 4 bases at V and 7 bases at J, with 8 bases between the two ends. CDR3 length: 11 residues. The CDR3 here is CASSQELEQYF. The CDR3 nucleotides are TGTGCCAGCTCACAAGAGTTAGAGCAGTACTTC. The full variable domain, completed using reference TRBV18 and TRBJ2-7, is NAGVMQNPRHLVRRRGQEARLRCSPMKGHSHVYWYRQLPEEGLKFMVYLQKENIIDESGMPKERFSAEFPKEGPSILRIQQVVRGDSAAYFCASSQELEQYFGPGTRLTVT.

The chain has TRBV19 and TRBJ1-5; TRBD1 matches 10 bases. The CDR3 spans 13 residues. Trimming took 8 bases from V and 7 from J; bases not matched to a gene: 5. Per germline, CDR1 LNHDA and CDR2 SQIVND (reference sequence). The CDR3 DNA reads as TGTGCCAGTGGACAGGGGGGATGGCAGCCCCAGCATTTT. Protein product: CASGQGGWQPQHF. The entire variable domain, with the rest obtained from reference TRBV19 and TRBJ1-5, is as follows: DGGITQSPKYLFRKEGQNVTLSCEQNLNHDAMYWYRQDPGQGLRLIYYSQIVNDFQKGDIAEGYSVSREKKESFPLTVTSAQKNPTAFYLCASGQGGWQPQHFGDGTRLSIL.

This clone was counted only a few times. The V call is TRBV7-3, the J call TRBJ1-5, with 7 nucleotides matching TRBD1. CDR3 length equals 15 residues. Germline V gene lookup returns CDR1 SGHTA and CDR2 FQGTGA. J lost 3 bases, V lost 4 bases, and 6 bases had no gene match. CDR3 protein: CASSSPGQYNQPQHF. The CDR3 region has the DNA TGTGCCAGCAGCTCCCCGGGACAGTACAATCAGCCCCAGCATTTT.

The chain has TRBV27 and TRBJ1-4; TRBD1 aligns across 9 bases. After removal of 5 bases from V and 0 bases from J, the junction contained 22 bases not matched to a gene. The CDR3 has 22 amino acids. CDR1 and CDR2 from the germline V gene are MNHEY and SMNVEV (reference sequence). DNA for the CDR3: TGTGCCAGCAGTCGCCTCGAACGAAAGATCGGGACAGGGCTCCCAACTAATGAAAAACTGTTTTTT. This codes for CASSRLERKIGTGLPTNEKLFF. Full variable domain (outside the CDR3, taken from reference TRBV27 and TRBJ1-4): EAQVTQNPRYLITVTGKKLTVTCSQNMNHEYMSWYRQDPGLGLRQIYYSMNVEVTDKGDVPEGYKVSRKEKRNFPLILESPSPNQTSLYFCASSRLERKIGTGLPTNEKLFFGSGTQLSVL.

The chain employs TRBV5-4 and TRBJ2-7, with TRBD1 matching 12 bases. Trimming cost V 4 bases and J 7 bases; bases outside gene matches: 9. CDR3 length: 15 residues. Germline loops: CDR1 SGHNT, CDR2 YYREEE (reference sequence). The DNA for the CDR3 is TGTGCCAGCAGCACCCGGGACAGGGGGCCGAGGGAGCAGTACTTC. This encodes CASSTRDRGPREQYF.

The gene calls are TRBV24-1 and TRBJ2-1, with TRBD2 matching over 8 bases. CDR3 length: 17 amino acids. V was pared by 2 bases and J by 0 bases, with 5 bases of the junction left unmatched. The V gene's germline CDR1 is KGHDR and CDR2 SFDVKD. The CDR3 DNA follows: TGTGCCACCAGTGATTCACGGGCGGGGGGCTCCTACAATGAGCAGTTCTTC. Translation: CATSDSRAGGSYNEQFF.

The chain is built from TRBV3-1 (or the pseudogene TRBV3-2) and TRBJ2-7; D not certain. Germline values: CDR1 LGHDT, CDR2 YNNKEL (reference sequence). There are 13 residues in the CDR3. V dropped 0 bases and J dropped 3 bases, with 6 bases sitting between them. CDR3 in DNA: TGTGCCAGCAGCCAAGAACCACACTACGAGCAGTACTTC. This encodes CASSQEPHYEQYF.

A few counts support this clone. The chain uses TRBV11-1 and TRBJ1-6, with D possibly TRBD1 on 5 matching bases. CDR3 length: 14 residues. Trimming pared 2 bases from V and 7 bases from J, leaving 9 bases between. The V gene's germline CDR1 is SGHAT and CDR2 FQDESV (reference sequence). CDR3 in amino acids: CASSLQGINSPLHF. CDR3 coding DNA: TGTGCCAGCAGCTTACAGGGTATCAATTCACCCCTCCACTTT. Combining the CDR3 with reference TRBV11-1 and TRBJ1-6 gives the whole variable domain EAEVAQSPRYKITEKSQAVAFWCDPISGHATLYWYRQILGQGPELLVQFQDESVVDDSQLPKDRFSAERLKGVDSTLKIQPAELGDSAMYLCASSLQGINSPLHFGNGTRLTVT.

V usage is TRBV9 and J usage is TRBJ1-1; D not resolved. V was clipped by 0 bases and J by 0 bases, with 3 bases between them. In germline, CDR1 is SGDLS, CDR2 YYNGEE. This CDR3 spans 13 amino acids. CDR3 sequence reads: CASSVAMNTEAFF. CDR3 DNA sequence: TGTGCCAGCAGCGTAGCCATGAACACTGAAGCTTTCTTT. Variable domain in full (rest from reference TRBV9 and TRBJ1-1): DSGVTQTPKHLITATGQRVTLRCSPRSGDLSVYWYQQSLDQGLQFLIQYYNGEERAKGNILERFSAQQFPDLHSELNLSSLELGDSALYFCASSVAMNTEAFFGQGTRLTVV.

The V and J genes are TRBV6-5 and TRBJ2-7, with 11 positions matching TRBD1. The germline gives CDR1 MNHEY, CDR2 SVGAGI. The junction had 11 bases not matched to a gene; V was cut back by 6 bases and J by 7 bases. The CDR3 spans 15 residues. The DNA for the CDR3 is TGTGCCAGCAGCCCCCACCGCCGGGACAGGGGGGAGCAGTACTTC. As protein: CASSPHRRDRGEQYF.

This clone was picked up a small number of times. V and J are TRBV20-1 and TRBJ1-1; D may be TRBD1 (5 bases). The CDR3 is 10 residues long. CDR1 is DFQATT and CDR2 is SNEGSKA in the germline V gene (reference sequence). Trimming took off 6 bases at V and 6 bases at J, with 8 bases between the two ends. The CDR3 DNA reads TGCAGTGCGGGGCGTCCTGAAGCTTTCTTT. This encodes CSAGRPEAFF.

This clone occurred once. The chain is built from TRBV7-9 and TRBJ1-5; maybe TRBD1 (6 bases). In germline, CDR1 is SEHNR, CDR2 FQNEAQ (reference sequence). The V end lost 6 bases, the J end lost 4 bases, and 13 bases lay between the germline ends. This CDR3 spans 14 amino acids. CDR3 sequence: CASSAAGANQPQHF. The CDR3 bases are TGTGCCAGCAGTGCGGCGGGGGCTAATCAGCCCCAGCATTTT.

In its sample, this clone was seen once. This chain links TRBV9 with TRBJ1-2; perhaps TRBD1 as D (5 bases). The V gene's germline CDR1 is SGDLS and CDR2 YYNGEE. V was trimmed by 0 bases and J by 2 bases, leaving 14 bases between them. CDR3 size: 16 residues. The CDR3 bases are TGTGCCAGCAGCGTAGGTGGGCAGGGTAGGAACTATGGCTACACCTTC. Its translation is CASSVGGQGRNYGYTF.

V usage is TRBV11-2 and J usage is TRBJ2-7, with a weak D call TRBD2 (8 bases). Germline-derived CDR1 and CDR2 are SGHAT and FQNNGV. Trimming took off 6 bases at V and 2 bases at J, with 23 bases between the two ends. The CDR3 is 17 residues long. The CDR3 region is CASSPGRGGTATYEQYF. Written as DNA, the CDR3 is TGTGCCAGCAGTCCAGGCCGGGGGGGGACAGCAACCTACGAGCAGTACTTC.

The chain carries TRBV19 and TRBJ1-5; 7 bases match TRBD1. The germline gives CDR1 LNHDA, CDR2 SQIVND (reference sequence). V shed 5 bases and J 4 bases; nucleotides not matched to a gene: 8. The CDR3 has 15 residues. The DNA of the CDR3 is TGTGCCAGTAGTTTTGGACAGGCTAGGAATCAGCCCCAGCATTTT. Its translation is CASSFGQARNQPQHF.

V is TRBV9 and J is TRBJ2-2; unclear D gene. Germline V gene sequence: CDR1 SGDLS, CDR2 YYNGEE. This CDR3 contains 13 residues. Trimming removed 0 bases from V and 6 bases from J, with 6 bases in between. The chain's CDR3 is CASSVVTAGELFF. DNA for the CDR3: TGTGCCAGCAGCGTAGTTACGGCCGGGGAGCTGTTTTTT. Looking up the rest from reference TRBV9 and TRBJ2-2 gives the full variable domain: DSGVTQTPKHLITATGQRVTLRCSPRSGDLSVYWYQQSLDQGLQFLIQYYNGEERAKGNILERFSAQQFPDLHSELNLSSLELGDSALYFCASSVVTAGELFFGEGSRLTVL.

The gene calls are TRBV6-1 and TRBJ1-2; D remains unclear. CDR1 and CDR2 (germline): MNHNS, SASEGT. With 1 base removed from V and 7 bases from J, the gap between germline ends came to 16 bases. There are 15 residues in the CDR3. DNA of the CDR3: TGTGCCAGCAGTGAAGATCGGGGAATGCCTATTGGCTACACCTTC. This gives the protein CASSEDRGMPIGYTF.

This chain uses TRBV27 with TRBJ1-5; 7 bases agree with TRBD1. CDR1 and CDR2 from the germline V gene are MNHEY and SMNVEV (reference sequence). V lost 6 bases to trimming and J lost 4 bases; unmatched junction nucleotides: 9. The CDR3 length is 15 residues. CDR3 sequence: CASRTTGRGNQPQHF. CDR3 sequence (DNA): TGTGCCAGCAGGACGACGGGCAGGGGGAATCAGCCCCAGCATTTT.

This clone occurred a few times. The chain has TRBV5-1 and TRBJ2-2, with D possibly matching TRBD1 (5 bases). Germline CDR1 reads SGHRS; CDR2 reads YFSETQ. Trimming removed 7 bases from V and 0 bases from J, with 16 bases in between. The CDR3 loop spans 16 amino acids. CDR3 DNA: TGCGCCAGCGGTCGAGACAGCCAAACGAACACCGGGGAGCTGTTTTTT. It encodes CASGRDSQTNTGELFF.

This rearrangement joins TRBV6-1 to TRBJ1-2; TRBD1 aligns across 7 bases. J was trimmed by 8 bases and V by 1 base; bases with no gene match: 7. The CDR3 has 14 residues. Germline loops: CDR1 MNHNS, CDR2 SASEGT. The DNA of the CDR3 is TGTGCCAGCAGTGAAGGAGGCAGGGGGGACGGCTACACCTTC. It yields the protein CASSEGGRGDGYTF.

The genes are TRBV9 and TRBJ1-1; 7 bases are shared with TRBD1. Germline V gene sequence: CDR1 SGDLS, CDR2 YYNGEE. The V segment lost 4 bases and the J segment 3 bases; nucleotides outside the gene matches: 6. This CDR3 has 14 residues. For the CDR3, the DNA is TGTGCCAGCAGCCCTGGACAGGTCCACACTGAAGCTTTCTTT. Translating gives CASSPGQVHTEAFF.

This rearrangement joins TRBV19 to TRBJ2-7, with 10 bases fitting TRBD2. V gave up 4 bases and J gave up 1 base; unmatched junction bases: 4. This CDR3 is built from 15 residues. In germline, CDR1 is LNHDA, CDR2 SQIVND (reference sequence). Here the CDR3 reads CASSTHSGGSYEQYF. In DNA form, the CDR3 reads TGTGCCAGTAGTACCCATAGCGGGGGGTCCTACGAGCAGTACTTC.

The chain is built from TRBV5-1 and TRBJ1-3; 8 positions match TRBD1. The V gene's germline CDR1 is SGHRS and CDR2 YFSETQ. This CDR3 comprises 16 residues. V was clipped by 5 bases and J by 4 bases; unmatched bases: 11. CDR3 sequence reads: CASRIGQGENGNTIYF. The CDR3 coding sequence is TGCGCCAGCAGGATTGGACAGGGTGAAAACGGAAACACCATATATTTT. Combining the CDR3 with reference TRBV5-1 and TRBJ1-3 gives the whole variable domain KAGVTQTPRYLIKTRGQQVTLSCSPISGHRSVSWYQQTPGQGLQFLFEYFSETQRNKGNFPGRFSGRQFSNSRSEMNVSTLELGDSALYLCASRIGQGENGNTIYFGEGSWLTVV.

This sequence joins TRBV5-6 and TRBJ2-2; 9 bases line up with TRBD1. The CDR3 consists of 16 residues. V lost 2 bases to trimming and J lost 0 bases; unmatched junction nucleotides: 2. Germline CDR1 is SGHDT and CDR2 is YYEEEE. In DNA form, the CDR3 reads TGTGCCAGCAGCTTTTGGACAGGGGCGAACACCGGGGAGCTGTTTTTT. Translation: CASSFWTGANTGELFF. The entire variable domain, with the rest obtained from reference TRBV5-6 and TRBJ2-2, is as follows: DAGVTQSPTHLIKTRGQQVTLRCSPKSGHDTVSWYQQALGQGPQFIFQYYEEEERQRGNFPDRFSGHQFPNYSSELNVNALLLGDSALYLCASSFWTGANTGELFFGEGSRLTVL.

The genes are TRBV7-9 and TRBJ2-3; D is uncertain. Trimming cost V 1 base and J 0 bases, with 5 bases left between them. Germline V gives CDR1 SEHNR, CDR2 FQNEAQ (reference sequence). The CDR3 extends over 14 amino acids. CDR3 loop: CASSLGASTDTQYF. The CDR3 nucleotides read TGTGCCAGCAGCTTAGGGGCGAGCACAGATACGCAGTATTTT.